The 18 T cell receptor beta chains reported below all come from one sample, sequenced in a study of OX40 agonist ivuxolimab in advanced cancers. TCRdb keeps only in-frame clones here, not all; method: immunoSEQ multiplex PCR. The data contain 70,000 to 95,000 clones, around 90% of them singletons. The starting material was CD4+ or CD8+ T cells sorted from blood, obtained in a trial of the OX40 agonist ivuxolimab. The origin of the receptors is an adult with an advanced solid tumor such as melanoma, head and neck, liver or kidney cancer.

The V and J genes are TRBV5-1 and TRBJ2-2; 7 bases match TRBD2. The ends lost 0 bases at V and 3 bases at J; junction bases unmatched: 5. This CDR3 has 16 residues. Germline V gene data show CDR1 as SGHRS and CDR2 as YFSETQ. DNA for the CDR3: TGCGCCAGCAGCTTGGAGCCTAGCGGAGACACCGGGGAGCTGTTTTTT. Translated: CASSLEPSGDTGELFF.

This clone occurred a few times. The chain uses TRBV5-4 and TRBJ1-5; D is unresolved. V was cut by 0 bases and J by 4 bases, with 8 bases left in between. This CDR3 has 14 residues. Germline assignment: CDR1 SGHNT and CDR2 YYREEE (reference sequence). The CDR3 DNA reads TGTGCCAGCAGCTTGGCCGGCCGAAATCAGCCCCAGCATTTT. This encodes CASSLAGRNQPQHF.

The chain links TRBV29-1 to TRBJ1-4, with 7 bases fitting TRBD1. The CDR3 consists of 14 residues. V shed 6 bases and J 7 bases; nucleotides not matched to a gene: 11. CDR1 and CDR2 (germline): SQVTM, ANQGSEA. CDR3 bases: TGCAGCGTCGGAGGGGGCGGCTCGGGTGAAAAACTGTTTTTT. Translation: CSVGGGGSGEKLFF.

The chain joins TRBV18 to TRBJ1-2; TRBD1 matches 7 bases. The V segment lost 3 bases and the J segment 4 bases; nucleotides outside the gene matches: 8. Germline CDR1 is KGHSH and CDR2 is LQKENI. The CDR3 contains 15 residues. As DNA, the CDR3 is TGTGCCAGCTCACCGACTGGACAGGAGGGCTATGGCTACACCTTC. Its translation: CASSPTGQEGYGYTF.

In its sample, this clone was seen once. The chain uses TRBV18 and TRBJ1-4, with D uncertain. Trimming removed 2 bases at V and 7 bases at J, with 14 bases between. The CDR3 has 15 residues. Germline loops: CDR1 KGHSH, CDR2 LQKENI. CDR3 region: CASSPESARSEKLFF. In nucleotides, the CDR3 is TGTGCCAGCTCACCAGAGAGCGCCCGGAGTGAAAAACTGTTTTTT.

V is TRBV28 and J is TRBJ1-2; 9 bases match TRBD1. This CDR3 is built from 13 residues. V shed 7 bases, J shed 10 bases, and the junction held 10 bases outside the gene matches. Germline values: CDR1 MDHEN, CDR2 SYDVKM. The CDR3 coding sequence is TGTGCCAGCACCCCCATGGACAGGGGACCCTACACCTTC. Its protein is CASTPMDRGPYTF.

This chain uses TRBV5-1 with TRBJ2-2; D is uncertain. V lost 0 bases and J lost 4, with 13 bases in between. CDR1 is SGHRS and CDR2 is YFSETQ in the germline V gene. The CDR3 runs to 16 residues. The DNA of the CDR3 is TGCGCCAGCAGCTTGGACGGTTTTTGGGCCACCGGGGAGCTGTTTTTT. Protein sequence: CASSLDGFWATGELFF.

The chain employs TRBV19 and TRBJ2-6; TRBD1 aligns across 8 bases. The germline gives CDR1 LNHDA, CDR2 SQIVND (reference sequence). This CDR3 is built from 17 residues. The junction had 7 bases not matched to a gene; V was cut back by 4 bases and J by 2 bases. This CDR3 is CASSTGQGRTGANVLTF. The CDR3, as DNA: TGTGCCAGTAGTACAGGACAGGGAAGGACTGGGGCCAACGTCCTGACTTTC.

The chain employs TRBV28 and TRBJ1-3; a weak D match, TRBD1 (5 bases). The CDR3 has 14 residues. Germline V CDR1 and CDR2: MDHEN, SYDVKM. V lost 9 bases and J 3 bases, leaving 15 bases between the germline ends. CDR3 nucleotide sequence: TGTGCCAGTACGACTGGGACCTTTGGAAACACCATATATTTT. Protein product: CASTTGTFGNTIYF.

The chain couples TRBV18 to TRBJ2-3; D unresolved. The CDR3 spans 13 residues. Germline assignment: CDR1 KGHSH and CDR2 LQKENI. The V and J ends lost 5 bases and 2 bases respectively, with 8 bases between them. CDR3 amino acids: CASSNFYTDTQYF. In nucleotides, the CDR3 is TGTGCCAGCTCAAACTTCTACACAGATACGCAGTATTTT.

V is TRBV5-1 and J is TRBJ2-2; TRBD1 agrees at 7 bases. CDR1 SGHRS and CDR2 YFSETQ come from the germline V gene. Trimming took 3 bases from V and 5 from J; bases not matched to a gene: 7. This CDR3 region has 15 residues. The CDR3 sequence is CASSSRQGRTGELFF. The CDR3 bases are TGCGCCAGCAGCTCCAGACAGGGTCGAACCGGGGAGCTGTTTTTT.

This sequence joins TRBV7-9 and TRBJ2-1; 8 bases match TRBD2. The CDR3 length is 15 residues. CDR1 SEHNR and CDR2 FQNEAQ come from the germline V gene (reference sequence). V gave up 10 bases and J gave up 2 bases; unmatched junction bases: 10. CDR3 region: CATLGREAPYNEQFF. The DNA for the CDR3 is TGTGCCACCCTGGGGCGGGAGGCCCCCTACAATGAGCAGTTCTTC.

This chain joins TRBV5-1 and TRBJ2-5, with 12 bases lining up with TRBD2. The germline V gene has CDR1 SGHRS and CDR2 YFSETQ. Unmatched junction bases numbered 9, after V lost 5 bases and J lost 1 base. The CDR3 contains 17 residues. CDR3 in DNA: TGCGCCAGCAGGGAGACCCTAGCGGGAGGGCTCCAAGAGACCCAGTACTTC. It specifies CASRETLAGGLQETQYF. Full variable domain (remainder filled in from reference TRBV5-1 and TRBJ2-5): KAGVTQTPRYLIKTRGQQVTLSCSPISGHRSVSWYQQTPGQGLQFLFEYFSETQRNKGNFPGRFSGRQFSNSRSEMNVSTLELGDSALYLCASRETLAGGLQETQYFGPGTRLLVL.

Of note for this clone: At one end the junction does not follow the germline gene, possibly because of a read error. The chain couples TRBV18 to TRBJ2-7; D is undetermined. CDR1 is KGHSH and CDR2 is LQKENI in the germline V gene. The CDR3 extends over 14 amino acids. As DNA, the CDR3 is TGTGCCAGCACACCCCTCGGCATCAGCTACGAGCAGTACTTC. This translates into CASTPLGISYEQYF.

V gene TRBV28 combines with J gene TRBJ2-1; D assignment may be TRBD1 or TRBD2 (5 bases each). V gave up 6 bases and J gave up 4 bases, with 19 bases separating them. The germline V gene has CDR1 MDHEN and CDR2 SYDVKM. This CDR3 contains 16 residues. The CDR3 sequence: CASSLERGRAYNEQFF. In DNA, the CDR3 is TGTGCCAGCAGCCTTGAGAGGGGTCGTGCGTACAATGAGCAGTTCTTC.

The J gene is TRBJ2-7, the V gene TRBV30; D is unclear. The CDR3 is made up of 14 amino acids. Germline CDR1 GTSNPN, CDR2 SVGIG (reference sequence). Trimming left V 0 bases short and J 4 bases short, with 13 bases between. The CDR3 DNA reads TGTGCCTGGAGTGTCCCGAACAAGAGGTACGAGCAGTACTTC. Amino acid sequence: CAWSVPNKRYEQYF.

This chain links TRBV19 with TRBJ1-2; D may be TRBD1 (5 bases). The CDR3 sequence is 12 residues long. Trimming stripped 4 bases from V and 8 bases from J, with 11 bases between. Germline V gene sequence: CDR1 LNHDA, CDR2 SQIVND (reference sequence). CDR3 sequence: CASSKTADGYTF. CDR3 nucleotides: TGTGCCAGTAGTAAGACAGCGGACGGCTACACCTTC. The complete variable domain, with remaining parts taken from reference TRBV19 and TRBJ1-2, reads DGGITQSPKYLFRKEGQNVTLSCEQNLNHDAMYWYRQDPGQGLRLIYYSQIVNDFQKGDIAEGYSVSREKKESFPLTVTSAQKNPTAFYLCASSKTADGYTFGSGTRLTVV.

The chain links TRBV7-6 to TRBJ2-3; 11 bases are shared with TRBD2. CDR3 length: 17 amino acids. CDR1 is SGHVS, CDR2 FNYEAQ, per germline. V shed 5 bases and J 0 bases; nucleotides not matched to a gene: 7. The CDR3 reads CASSARLAGTSTDTQYF. The CDR3 nucleotides read TGTGCCAGCAGCGCGCGACTAGCGGGAACTAGCACAGATACGCAGTATTTT.